The next 21 T cell receptor beta chains were all read from a single sample in a study of blood T cell repertoires in COVID-19. TCRdb's table, derived via immunoSEQ multiplex PCR, lists solely in-frame clones and lacks some. This sample has tens of thousands of clones, with roughly 87% found just once. The sample consisted of peripheral blood. These receptors all come from a man aged 45 to 65 with active or convalescent COVID-19.

This clone was recorded only once. In DNA form, the CDR3 reads TGTGCCAGCAGTCTAAGAACAGGGGGCTTTGAGTTCTTC. Its protein is CASSLRTGGFEFF. V and J are TRBV27 and TRBJ2-1, with TRBD1 matching 9 bases. V trimming: 5 bases; J trimming: 14 bases; junction bases outside the gene matches: 10. Germline V lookup: CDR1 MNHEY, CDR2 SMNVEV (reference sequence). The CDR3 extends over 13 amino acids.

The chain couples TRBV11-2 to TRBJ1-3; D gene ambiguous. In germline, CDR1 is SGHAT, CDR2 FQNNGV. The CDR3 extends over 15 amino acids. With 5 bases removed from V and 0 bases from J, the gap between germline ends came to 11 bases. The CDR3 sequence: CASSPTVISGNTIYF. As DNA, the CDR3 is TGTGCCAGCAGCCCCACAGTCATCTCTGGAAACACCATATATTTT.

Comment on this clone: Relative to the germline gene, one junction end is altered; a read error may explain this. The chain combines TRBV4-1 with TRBJ2-7; weak D call: TRBD2 (5 bases). Germline-derived CDR1 and CDR2 are MGHRA and YSYEKL. This CDR3 is 13 amino acids long. The CDR3: CASSLREGLRLNF. CDR3 bases: TGCGCCAGCAGCCTCCGCGAGGGTCTTCGTCTTAACTTC.

This CDR3 reads CASSSLGTADYNSPLHF. The DNA of the CDR3 is TGTGCCAGCAGTTCGTTAGGGACAGCTGATTATAATTCACCCCTCCACTTT. This sequence joins TRBV28 and TRBJ1-6, with 7 bases aligning to TRBD1. The CDR3 runs 17 residues. Germline lookup yields CDR1 MDHEN and CDR2 SYDVKM. V dropped 4 bases and J dropped 4; count of bases not matched to a gene: 10.

V and J are TRBV2 and TRBJ2-2; TRBD2 is a possible D gene (5 bases). CDR3 length equals 15 residues. V was clipped by 3 bases and J by 6 bases, with 14 bases between them. The germline V gene has CDR1 SNHLY and CDR2 FYNNEI. CDR3 protein: CASSEAFTGAGELFF. The CDR3 bases are TGTGCCAGCAGTGAGGCGTTCACCGGGGCCGGGGAGCTGTTTTTT.

The chain uses TRBV3-1 (or the pseudogene TRBV3-2) and TRBJ1-5, with D perhaps TRBD1 (6 bases). The germline V gene has CDR1 LGHDT and CDR2 YNNKEL (reference sequence). This CDR3 is 16 amino acids long. Trimming removed 1 base at V and 6 bases at J, with 16 bases between. This chain's CDR3 is CASSQGEGRGAQPQHF. Written as DNA, the CDR3 is TGTGCCAGCAGCCAAGGAGAGGGCAGGGGAGCTCAGCCCCAGCATTTT.

As DNA, the CDR3 is TGCGCCAGCAGTCAATGCGAGGGGGATCAGCCCCAGCATTTT. Translation gives CASSQCEGDQPQHF. The chain couples TRBV23-1 to TRBJ1-5, with D possibly matching TRBD1 (6 bases). TRBV23-1 is an open reading frame whose function is uncertain. This CDR3 is built from 14 residues. V lost 1 base and J 5 bases, leaving 9 bases between the germline ends.

The chain recombines TRBV27 with TRBJ1-2; D call uncertain. CDR1 and CDR2 from the germline V gene are MNHEY and SMNVEV (reference sequence). V was clipped by 2 bases and J by 7 bases, with 14 bases between them. This CDR3 has 14 residues. CDR3 nucleotides: TGTGCCAGCAGTTTACTTTCGGGGATGGGTGGCTACACCTTC. This codes for CASSLLSGMGGYTF.

Here the CDR3 DNA reads TGCGCCAGCAGCCAAGGTGGTCTGGGCGCAGCTTTCTTT. It specifies CASSQGGLGAAFF. The rearrangement uses TRBV4-1 and TRBJ1-1; D unclear. The CDR3 runs to 13 residues. CDR1 and CDR2 (germline): MGHRA, YSYEKL. Trimming stripped 1 base from V and 10 bases from J, with 13 bases between.

The V call is TRBV28, the J call TRBJ2-7; TRBD1 matches 8 bases. The CDR3 is 15 amino acids. CDR1 MDHEN and CDR2 SYDVKM come from the germline V gene. V was pared by 4 bases and J by 3 bases, with 8 bases of the junction left unmatched. This CDR3 reads CASSYQGALYYEQYF. In DNA form, the CDR3 reads TGTGCCAGCAGTTACCAGGGGGCTCTCTACTACGAGCAGTACTTC.

J is TRBJ2-3 and V is TRBV5-1; 12 nucleotides match TRBD2. Looked up from germline, CDR1 is SGHRS and CDR2 is YFSETQ. The CDR3 runs 13 residues. The J segment lost 6 bases and the V segment lost 6 bases, leaving 2 bases of the junction unmatched. The CDR3 DNA sequence: TGCGCCAGCACCCTAGCGGGAGGGGATACGCAGTATTTT. It specifies CASTLAGGDTQYF.

The chain joins TRBV23-1 to TRBJ2-1, with D possibly TRBD1 on 5 matching bases. TRBV23-1 belongs to the ORF category, with a function that is uncertain. The V gene lost 8 bases and the J gene lost 7 bases, with 21 bases spanning the gap. CDR3 size: 15 residues. In nucleotides, the CDR3 is TGCGCCAGCGGGGCAGGTGATCCCTGTGGGAATGAGCAGTTCTTC. Amino acid sequence: CASGAGDPCGNEQFF.

This chain joins TRBV5-1 and TRBJ2-2, with 9 bases identical to TRBD1. V gave up 4 bases and J gave up 4 bases; unmatched junction bases: 2. The length of the CDR3 is 14 residues. Germline loops: CDR1 SGHRS, CDR2 YFSETQ. The CDR3, as DNA: TGCGCCAGCAGCCCGACAGGGGGCACCGGGGAGCTGTTTTTT. This encodes CASSPTGGTGELFF.

The gene calls are TRBV13 and TRBJ2-7, with TRBD2 matching over 8 bases. CDR3 length: 16 amino acids. V shed 4 bases and J 7 bases; nucleotides not matched to a gene: 15. Germline V gene data show CDR1 as PRHDT and CDR2 as FYEKMQ (reference sequence). DNA of the CDR3: TGTGCCAGCAGCTCGACGAGCGGGAGAGGGCTAGGGGAGCAGTACTTC. It yields the protein CASSSTSGRGLGEQYF.

This clone was detected once. The V call is TRBV4-3, the J call TRBJ1-2; TRBD1 is a possible D gene (5 bases). CDR1 is LGHNA and CDR2 is YSLEER in the germline V gene. V lost 4 bases and J 4 bases, leaving 16 bases between the germline ends. CDR3 length: 15 amino acids. The CDR3 spells CASSPSRGIFYGYTF. The CDR3 DNA sequence: TGCGCCAGCAGCCCGTCAAGGGGAATCTTCTATGGCTACACCTTC.

The V and J genes are TRBV11-2 and TRBJ2-5; 10 positions match TRBD2. The V gene end was trimmed by 5 bases and the J gene end by 5 bases; junction bases not matched to a gene: 5. This CDR3 has 14 residues. Germline CDR1 and CDR2: SGHAT and FQNNGV. In DNA form, the CDR3 reads TGTGCCAGCAGCCCCAGCGGGAGGGAGGAGACCCAGTACTTC. Translating it yields CASSPSGREETQYF. Combining the CDR3 with reference TRBV11-2 and TRBJ2-5 gives the whole variable domain EAGVAQSPRYKIIEKRQSVAFWCNPISGHATLYWYQQILGQGPKLLIQFQNNGVVDDSQLPKDRFSAERLKGVDSTLKIQPAKLEDSAVYLCASSPSGREETQYFGPGTRLLVL.

In its sample, this clone was seen once. The genes are TRBV4-3 and TRBJ2-7; 9 nucleotides agree with TRBD1. Trimming removed 1 base from V and 0 bases from J; junction bases left unmatched: 1. CDR1 LGHNA and CDR2 YSLEER come from the germline V gene. This CDR3 region has 15 residues. The CDR3 loop reads CASSQGTGVSYEQYF. In nucleotides, the CDR3 is TGCGCCAGCAGCCAAGGGACAGGGGTCTCCTACGAGCAGTACTTC.

This chain uses TRBV6-5 with TRBJ2-7; the match to TRBD1 covers 8 bases. V shed 6 bases and J 5 bases; nucleotides not matched to a gene: 9. Germline V gene lookup returns CDR1 MNHEY and CDR2 SVGAGI. The CDR3 sequence is 14 residues long. The CDR3 nucleotides are TGTGCCAGCAGAGACAGGGGCGGTGGTGACGAGCAGTACTTC. Protein product: CASRDRGGGDEQYF.

The chain joins TRBV7-9 to TRBJ2-3; 11 bases align to TRBD2. J lost 5 bases, V lost 5 bases, and 3 bases had no gene match. The CDR3 extends over 14 amino acids. Germline lookup yields CDR1 SEHNR and CDR2 FQNEAQ (reference sequence). The CDR3 is CASSPGLAGDTQYF. CDR3 nucleotide sequence: TGTGCCAGCAGCCCCGGACTAGCGGGAGATACGCAGTATTTT.

The chain uses TRBV4-3 and TRBJ2-7; 11 nucleotides line up with TRBD2. The germline V gene has CDR1 LGHNA and CDR2 YSLEER. The CDR3 is 14 amino acids. Losses at the gene ends were 3 bases for V and 4 bases for J; bases not matched to a gene: 2. Here the CDR3 reads CASSHRTSGYEQYF. The DNA of the CDR3 is TGCGCCAGCAGCCACCGGACTAGCGGGTACGAGCAGTACTTC.

This clone has a single count. The J gene is TRBJ1-2, the V gene TRBV4-2; TRBD1 matches at 8 bases. The CDR3 runs to 16 residues. The V gene's germline CDR1 is LGHNA and CDR2 YNFKEQ. V lost 1 base, J lost 7 bases, and 11 bases stayed unmatched. The CDR3 DNA reads as TGTGCCAGCAGCCAAGTGTTGTTCCAGGGGGCGGTTGGCTACACCTTC. Its protein product is CASSQVLFQGAVGYTF.